The 10 T cell receptor beta chains listed next were all sequenced from one sample in a study of T cell repertoires in cytomegalovirus infection. The antigens for these receptors are not known. TCRdb reprocessed the reads via MiXCR and lists one record per CDR3 protein. In the table there are fewer than 1,000,000 distinct CDR3 sequences, about a third of which are singletons. The specimen was cultured CD8+ T cells from PBMCs, collected from culture after CMV antigen stimulation. These receptor sequences come from a human donor in good health (CMV status not recorded). Some clones in this sample may be carry-over from other donors' samples.

In regard to this clonotype: This may be a read error, as it is one base from a much larger clone. This sequence joins TRBV7-6 and TRBJ2-7; D gene uncertain. CDR3 length: 14 residues. Germline-derived CDR1 and CDR2 are SGHVS and FNYEAQ. The V end was cut by 1 base, the J end by 9 bases, with 16 bases between. CDR3 sequence reads: CASSLVAPGVGQYF. In DNA, the CDR3 is TGTGCCAGCAGCTTAGTAGCACCTGGCGTGGGGCAGTACTTC.

The chain employs TRBV4-1 and TRBJ1-6; D perhaps matches TRBD1 (5 bases). With 3 bases removed from V and 8 bases from J, the gap between germline ends came to 26 bases. The CDR3 sequence is 19 residues long. The germline gives CDR1 MGHRA, CDR2 YSYEKL. The CDR3 is CASSHLPLPGLRRDSPLHF. The CDR3 region has the DNA TGCGCCAGCAGCCACTTACCCCTGCCGGGACTCCGGAGAGATTCACCCCTCCACTTT.

This clonotype occurred many times. J is TRBJ2-5 and V is TRBV7-2; 9 bases align to TRBD1. The germline V gene has CDR1 SGHTA and CDR2 FQGNSA. CDR3 length equals 19 residues. Trimming removed 0 bases from V and 0 bases from J; junction bases left unmatched: 11. CDR3 sequence (DNA): TGTGCCAGCAGCTTAGCCTTAGCCTCCTGGACAGGGGACCAAGAGACCCAGTACTTC. Its translation: CASSLALASWTGDQETQYF.

V is TRBV14 and J is TRBJ1-1; D gene ambiguous. CDR1 and CDR2 from the germline V gene are SGHDN and FVKESK. This CDR3 has 14 residues. V lost 5 bases and J lost 6, with 16 bases in between. This CDR3 reads CASSFEIGFAEAFF. CDR3 nucleotide sequence: TGTGCCAGCAGCTTCGAAATTGGATTCGCTGAAGCTTTCTTT.

V usage is TRBV7-9 and J usage is TRBJ2-1; TRBD2 might be the D (6 bases). The V gene's germline CDR1 is SEHNR and CDR2 FQNEAQ (reference sequence). V was trimmed by 5 bases and J by 2 bases, leaving 13 bases between them. CDR3 length: 15 amino acids. The CDR3 nucleotides are TGTGCCAGCAGCCTACCGGAGGGAGCCTACAATGAGCAGTTCTTC. As protein: CASSLPEGAYNEQFF.

This clonotype was observed a handful of times. The J gene is TRBJ2-2, the V gene TRBV6-5; 9 bases are a match to TRBD1. Germline V gene data show CDR1 as MNHEY and CDR2 as SVGAGI. The CDR3 is 16 amino acids. J gave up 5 bases and V 6 bases, and 10 bases lay outside the gene matches. Written as DNA, the CDR3 is TGTGCCAGCAGATCAGACAGGGGGAGGGAAACCGGGGAGCTGTTTTTT. Translation: CASRSDRGRETGELFF.

This clonotype occurred a few times. The chain employs TRBV5-1 and TRBJ2-7; tentative D call: TRBD2 (7 bases). The germline V gene encodes CDR1 SGHRS and CDR2 YFSETQ. Trimming pared 3 bases from V and 4 bases from J, leaving 14 bases between. The CDR3 contains 14 residues. The CDR3 protein is CASSSGGPLYEQYF. CDR3 nucleotides: TGCGCCAGCAGCTCCGGGGGGCCTCTTTACGAGCAGTACTTC. The full variable domain, in which reference TRBV5-1 and TRBJ2-7 provide the parts outside the CDR3, is KAGVTQTPRYLIKTRGQQVTLSCSPISGHRSVSWYQQTPGQGLQFLFEYFSETQRNKGNFPGRFSGRQFSNSRSEMNVSTLELGDSALYLCASSSGGPLYEQYFGPGTRLTVT.

The chain is built from TRBV7-9 and TRBJ1-4, with TRBD1 as a possible D gene (5 bases). V was cut by 2 bases and J by 3 bases, with 10 bases left in between. CDR1 is SEHNR, CDR2 FQNEAQ, per germline (reference sequence). CDR3 length: 15 amino acids. The CDR3 nucleotides read TGTGCCAGCAGCTTACCATGGGACTCTAATGAAAAACTGTTTTTT. Encoded protein: CASSLPWDSNEKLFF.

The CDR3 DNA reads as TGTGCCAGCAGTTATTTGGACGGGGAGCTGTTTTTT. It translates to CASSYLDGELFF. This rearrangement joins TRBV6-2 or TRBV6-3 to TRBJ2-2, with D unresolved. This CDR3 contains 12 residues. Trimming stripped 3 bases from V and 7 bases from J, with 6 bases between. The germline V gene has CDR1 MNHEY and CDR2 SVGEGT.

As to this clonotype: One end of the junction varies from germline; a read error may be responsible. CDR3 DNA sequence: TGTGCCAGCAGTCTCATCCCCTCGTGGGGCTCCTACAATAAGCAGTTCTTC. Its protein is CASSLIPSWGSYNKQFF. The chain has TRBV27 and TRBJ2-1; perhaps TRBD1 as D (5 bases). Germline assignment: CDR1 MNHEY and CDR2 SMNVEV (reference sequence). This CDR3 contains 17 residues.